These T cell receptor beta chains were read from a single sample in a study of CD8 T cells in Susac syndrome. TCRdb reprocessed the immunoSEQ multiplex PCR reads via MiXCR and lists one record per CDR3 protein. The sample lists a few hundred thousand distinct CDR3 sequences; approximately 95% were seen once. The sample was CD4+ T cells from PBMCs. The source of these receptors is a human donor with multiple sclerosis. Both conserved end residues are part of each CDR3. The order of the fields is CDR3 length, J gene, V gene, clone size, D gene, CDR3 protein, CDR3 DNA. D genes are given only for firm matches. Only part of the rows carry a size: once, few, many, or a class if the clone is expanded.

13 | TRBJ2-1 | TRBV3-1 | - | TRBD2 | CASSHRTSEEQFF | TGTGCCAGCAGCCATCGGACTAGCGAGGAGCAGTTCTTC
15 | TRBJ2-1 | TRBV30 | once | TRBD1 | CAWSVQGQGEDEQFF | TGTGCCTGGAGTGTACAGGGACAGGGGGAGGATGAGCAGTTCTTC
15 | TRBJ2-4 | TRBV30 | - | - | CAWSQGRLAKNIQYF | TGTGCCTGGTCCCAGGGCAGGCTAGCCAAAAACATTCAGTACTTC
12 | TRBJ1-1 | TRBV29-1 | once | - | CSSTDPQPEAFF | TGCAGCTCGACGGATCCTCAGCCTGAAGCTTTCTTT
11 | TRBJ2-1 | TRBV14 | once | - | CASARANEQFF | TGTGCCAGCGCCAGGGCCAATGAGCAGTTCTTC
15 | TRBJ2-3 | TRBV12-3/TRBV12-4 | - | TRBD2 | CASSPGGGDTDTQYF | TGTGCCAGCAGCCCAGGCGGGGGGGACACAGATACGCAGTATTTT
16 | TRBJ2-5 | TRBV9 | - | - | CASSGPEGPGRETQYF | TGTGCCAGCAGCGGACCGGAGGGCCCAGGGAGAGAGACCCAGTACTTC
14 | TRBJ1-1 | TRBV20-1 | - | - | CSASDPSSNTEAFF | TGCAGTGCTAGCGATCCATCCTCGAACACTGAAGCTTTCTTT
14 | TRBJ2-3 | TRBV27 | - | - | CASSLSFLTDTQYF | TGTGCCAGCAGTTTGAGCTTTCTCACAGATACGCAGTATTTT
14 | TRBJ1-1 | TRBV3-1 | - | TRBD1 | CASSDRGDGTEAFF | TGTGCCAGCTCCGACAGGGGTGATGGGACTGAAGCTTTCTTT
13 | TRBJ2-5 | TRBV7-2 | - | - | CASSLAIEGTQYF | TGTGCCAGCAGCTTAGCGATCGAAGGGACCCAGTACTTC
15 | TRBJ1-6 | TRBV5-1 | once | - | CASSLEAGNNSPLHF | TGCGCCAGCAGCTTGGAGGCAGGGAACAATTCACCCCTCCACTTT
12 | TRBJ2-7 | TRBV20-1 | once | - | CSAEGGGNEQYF | TGCAGTGCTGAAGGGGGGGGAAACGAGCAGTACTTC
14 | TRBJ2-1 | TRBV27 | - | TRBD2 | CASRGGILRNEQFF | TGTGCCAGCAGGGGGGGGATCCTTCGGAATGAGCAGTTCTTC
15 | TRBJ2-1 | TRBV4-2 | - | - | CASSQDPGVWGEQFF | TGTGCCAGCAGCCAAGACCCCGGGGTTTGGGGAGAGCAGTTCTTC
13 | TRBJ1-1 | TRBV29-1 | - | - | CSVDRLGGTEAFF | TGCAGCGTTGACAGGTTGGGGGGGACTGAAGCTTTCTTT
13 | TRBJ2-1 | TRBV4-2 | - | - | CASSQGDYNEQFF | TGTGCCAGCAGCCAAGGGGATTACAATGAGCAGTTCTTC
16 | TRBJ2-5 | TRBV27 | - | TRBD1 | CASSFSRAGGGETQYF | TGTGCCAGCAGTTTTTCGAGGGCAGGGGGCGGAGAGACCCAGTACTTC
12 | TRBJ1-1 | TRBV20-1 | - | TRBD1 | CSASRDRGVGFF | TGCAGTGCTTCAAGGGACAGGGGAGTCGGTTTCTTT
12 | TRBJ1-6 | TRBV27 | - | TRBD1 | CASGTGVSPLHF | TGTGCCAGCGGGACAGGGGTATCACCCCTCCACTTT
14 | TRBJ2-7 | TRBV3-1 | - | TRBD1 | CASSQAGGQLKQYF | TGTGCCAGCAGCCAGGCAGGGGGCCAGCTGAAGCAGTACTTC
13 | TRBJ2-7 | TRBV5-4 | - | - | CASSLTGTYEQYF | TGTGCCAGCAGCTTGACAGGGACCTACGAGCAGTACTTC
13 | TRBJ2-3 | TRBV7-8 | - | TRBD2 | CASSLAGAGAQYF | TGTGCCAGCAGCTTAGCTGGAGCGGGGGCGCAGTATTTT
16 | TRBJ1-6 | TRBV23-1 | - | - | CASSQSWGQRDSPLHF | TGCGCCAGCAGTCAATCATGGGGGCAGCGAGATTCACCCCTCCACTTT
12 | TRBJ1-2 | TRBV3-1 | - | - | CASSTGDYGYTF | TGTGCCAGCAGCACCGGGGACTATGGCTACACCTTC
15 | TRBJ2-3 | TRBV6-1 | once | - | CASSDVGQYTDTQYF | TGTGCCAGCAGTGACGTTGGACAGTACACAGATACGCAGTATTTT
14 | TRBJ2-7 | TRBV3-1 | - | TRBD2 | CASSQGGRGYEQYF | TGTGCCAGCAGCCAAGGAGGGAGGGGATACGAGCAGTACTTC
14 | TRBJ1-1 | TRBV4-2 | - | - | CASSQAQGEAEAFF | TGTGCCAGCAGCCAGGCTCAGGGAGAGGCTGAAGCTTTCTTT
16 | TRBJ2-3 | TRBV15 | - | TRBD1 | CATSRGGTGGEDTQYF | TGTGCCACCAGCAGAGGGGGGACAGGAGGGGAAGATACGCAGTATTTT
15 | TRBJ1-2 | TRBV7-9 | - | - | CASSPVVRATYGYTF | TGTGCCAGCAGCCCGGTAGTTAGAGCGACCTATGGCTACACCTTC
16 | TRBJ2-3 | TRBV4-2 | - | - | CASSQGRGASTDTQYF | TGTGCCAGCAGCCAAGGGAGAGGGGCTAGCACAGATACGCAGTATTTT
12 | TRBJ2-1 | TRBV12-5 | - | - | CASGLYYNEQFF | TGTGCTAGTGGTCTATATTACAATGAGCAGTTCTTC
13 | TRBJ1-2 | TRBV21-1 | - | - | CASSPQMRTGYTF | TGTGCCAGCAGCCCCCAGATGCGCACTGGCTACACCTTC
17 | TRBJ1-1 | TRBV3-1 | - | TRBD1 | CASSPPRGGGRGTEAFF | TGTGCCAGCAGCCCCCCAAGGGGAGGGGGCAGGGGCACTGAAGCTTTCTTT
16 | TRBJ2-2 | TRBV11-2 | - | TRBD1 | CASSFLGQANTGELFF | TGTGCCAGCAGCTTCCTGGGACAGGCTAACACCGGGGAGCTGTTTTTT